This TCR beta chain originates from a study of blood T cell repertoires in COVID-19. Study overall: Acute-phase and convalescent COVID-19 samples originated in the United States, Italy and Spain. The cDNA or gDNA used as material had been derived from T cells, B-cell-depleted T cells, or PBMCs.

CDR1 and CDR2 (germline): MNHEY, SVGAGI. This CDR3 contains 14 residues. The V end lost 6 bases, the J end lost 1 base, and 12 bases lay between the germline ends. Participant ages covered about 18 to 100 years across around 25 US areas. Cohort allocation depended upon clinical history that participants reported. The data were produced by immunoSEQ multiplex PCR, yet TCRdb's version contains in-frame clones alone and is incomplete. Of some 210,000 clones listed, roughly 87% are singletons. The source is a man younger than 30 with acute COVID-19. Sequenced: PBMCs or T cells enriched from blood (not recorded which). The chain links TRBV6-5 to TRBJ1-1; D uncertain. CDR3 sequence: CASRTYAGNTEAFF. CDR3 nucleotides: TGTGCCAGCAGAACGTACGCAGGGAACACTGAAGCTTTCTTT.